This T cell receptor (beta chain) was captured in a study of cytomegalovirus exposure and HLA in healthy donors. Study-wide points: Data from an earlier analysis indicated that most TCR beta V segments were productive either about 87% or about 30% of the time.

In the PCR, 60 Vbeta and 13 Jbeta primers were used. Sequencing was performed with immunoSEQ multiplex PCR; in TCRdb, only in-frame clones are kept and a portion is missing. Of about 170,000 clones listed, 85% are singletons. Concerning this clone: Its antigen is currently unknown.

This clonotype was sampled from a boy aged 2 to 10 in good health and CMV-seronegative. Sequencing was done on a sample of PBMCs.

Written as DNA, the CDR3 is TGTGCCAGCAGCCTTCGGACACGAGAGACCCAGTACTTC. It yields the protein CASSLRTRETQYF. This rearrangement joins TRBV27 to TRBJ2-5, with D perhaps matching TRBD1 (5 bases). Trimming pared 6 bases from V and 4 bases from J, leaving 12 bases between. The CDR3 consists of 13 residues. Germline V lookup: CDR1 MNHEY, CDR2 SMNVEV (reference sequence).